This passage covers 22 T cell receptor beta chains from one sample sequenced in a study of blood T cell repertoires in COVID-19. Only in-frame clones appear in the TCRdb table, and some are missing; sequencing was by immunoSEQ multiplex PCR. The data contain a few hundred thousand clones, approximately 86% of them singletons. The specimen was PBMCs or T cells enriched from blood (not recorded which). These receptors originate from a woman in her thirties who had been exposed to COVID-19.

V gene TRBV20-1 combines with J gene TRBJ2-5, with 8 bases fitting TRBD2. This CDR3 is built from 15 residues. J was trimmed by 7 bases and V by 3 bases; bases with no gene match: 13. Germline values: CDR1 DFQATT, CDR2 SNEGSKA (reference sequence). The CDR3 sequence is CSASSGLASGVTQYF. The CDR3 bases are TGCAGTGCTAGTAGTGGACTAGCCAGCGGGGTGACCCAGTACTTC.

This clone has a handful of counts. The chain links TRBV5-6 to TRBJ2-4, with D unresolved. This CDR3 contains 11 residues. Germline V gene data show CDR1 as SGHDT and CDR2 as YYEEEE. V was pared by 5 bases and J by 4 bases, with 4 bases between. CDR3 region: CASSSKNIQYF. The CDR3 bases are TGTGCCAGCAGTTCGAAAAACATTCAGTACTTC.

The genes are TRBV19 and TRBJ1-2; 7 bases match TRBD1. Germline assignment: CDR1 LNHDA and CDR2 SQIVND (reference sequence). Trimming at V came to 8 bases and at J to 4 bases, leaving 4 bases not matched to a gene. The CDR3 has 12 residues. The DNA for the CDR3 is TGTGCCAGTCAGGGGGTATCCTATGGCTACACCTTC. Translating gives CASQGVSYGYTF.

The chain has TRBV2 and TRBJ1-2, with D hard to call. The CDR3 consists of 16 residues. Per germline, CDR1 SNHLY and CDR2 FYNNEI. Between the trimmed V and J ends, which lost 4 bases and 5 bases, there was a span of 20 bases. CDR3 coding DNA: TGTGCCAGCAGTGCAACCCGAACTAATTCTGCGTATGGCTACACCTTC. Translated: CASSATRTNSAYGYTF.

The chain employs TRBV7-9 and TRBJ1-1, with TRBD1 matching 10 bases. V was clipped by 0 bases and J by 10 bases; unmatched bases: 2. Germline CDR1 is SEHNR and CDR2 is FQNEAQ (reference sequence). The CDR3 covers 13 residues. The DNA for the CDR3 is TGTGCCAGCAGCTTAGCTAGGACAGGGGGAGCTTTCTTT. Protein product: CASSLARTGGAFF.

This chain joins TRBV19 and TRBJ1-1; 7 nucleotides match TRBD1. The trim removed 6 bases at V and 4 bases at J, leaving 5 bases unmatched. The CDR3 consists of 13 residues. Per germline, CDR1 LNHDA and CDR2 SQIVND (reference sequence). For the CDR3, the DNA is TGTGCCAGTAGCATGACAGGGTTCACTGAAGCTTTCTTT. Translated, it gives CASSMTGFTEAFF.

In its sample, this clone was seen a few times. The gene calls are TRBV11-2 and TRBJ1-1; TRBD1 aligns across 9 bases. The CDR3 has 16 amino acids. V gave up 5 bases and J gave up 4 bases; unmatched junction bases: 11. Germline V lookup: CDR1 SGHAT, CDR2 FQNNGV. The CDR3 reads CASSPKLQGAGTEAFF. The DNA of the CDR3 is TGTGCCAGCAGCCCGAAGCTACAGGGGGCGGGCACTGAAGCTTTCTTT.

This clone was found a few times. The chain recombines TRBV29-1 with TRBJ2-1, with TRBD1 identical over 9 bases. CDR3 size: 13 residues. CDR1 and CDR2 from the germline V gene are SQVTM and ANQGSEA. V lost 6 bases to trimming and J lost 4 bases; unmatched junction nucleotides: 4. The CDR3 is CSVDGQGYNEQFF. CDR3 sequence (DNA): TGCAGCGTGGACGGACAGGGGTACAATGAGCAGTTCTTC.

This clone occurred once. This chain joins TRBV19 and TRBJ2-7; a weak D match, TRBD2 (6 bases). Germline CDR1 and CDR2: LNHDA and SQIVND (reference sequence). V lost 4 bases to trimming and J lost 0 bases, with 13 bases between them. This CDR3 has 15 residues. The CDR3 DNA reads TGTGCCAGTAGTAGCGGGACGGTGAGCTCCTACGAGCAGTACTTC. This codes for CASSSGTVSSYEQYF. The full variable domain, rest sourced from reference TRBV19 and TRBJ2-7, is DGGITQSPKYLFRKEGQNVTLSCEQNLNHDAMYWYRQDPGQGLRLIYYSQIVNDFQKGDIAEGYSVSREKKESFPLTVTSAQKNPTAFYLCASSSGTVSSYEQYFGPGTRLTVT.

This chain uses TRBV3-1 (or the pseudogene TRBV3-2) with TRBJ2-1, with TRBD2 as a possible D gene (6 bases). This CDR3 is built from 16 residues. Trimming removed 3 bases at V and 6 bases at J, with 18 bases between. Germline CDR1 reads LGHDT; CDR2 reads YNNKEL (reference sequence). In DNA form, the CDR3 reads TGTGCCAGCAGCCACGCCTTAGCGGCTTTCACCAATGAGCAGTTCTTC. This translates into CASSHALAAFTNEQFF.

The chain joins TRBV5-1 to TRBJ2-3; a weak D match, TRBD2 (7 bases). This CDR3 has 15 amino acids. Germline CDR1 is SGHRS and CDR2 is YFSETQ. Trimming left V 0 bases short and J 4 bases short, with 12 bases between. CDR3 loop: CASSLEVGGPDTQYF. CDR3 nucleotide sequence: TGCGCCAGCAGCTTGGAGGTCGGGGGGCCAGATACGCAGTATTTT.

V and J are TRBV30 and TRBJ2-1, with 8 bases matching TRBD2. Unmatched junction bases numbered 9, after V lost 5 bases and J lost 9 bases. CDR3 size: 13 residues. Germline V gives CDR1 GTSNPN, CDR2 SVGIG (reference sequence). This chain's CDR3 is CAWRFLAGGEQFF. CDR3 DNA sequence: TGTGCCTGGCGATTTCTGGCGGGGGGTGAGCAGTTCTTC. Combining the CDR3 with reference TRBV30 and TRBJ2-1 gives the whole variable domain SQTIHQWPATLVQPVGSPLSLECTVEGTSNPNLYWYRQAAGRGLQLLFYSVGIGQISSEVPQNLSASRPQDRQFILSSKKLLLSDSGFYLCAWRFLAGGEQFFGPGTRLTVL.

V gene TRBV10-1 combines with J gene TRBJ2-7; 15 bases agree with TRBD2. This CDR3 comprises 15 residues. Germline-derived CDR1 and CDR2 are WNHNN and SYGVQD (reference sequence). Germline trimming cut 6 bases from V and 3 bases from J; bases unmatched to any gene: 3. The CDR3 loop is CASRGTSGGSYEQYF. CDR3 DNA sequence: TGCGCCAGCAGAGGGACTAGCGGGGGGAGCTACGAGCAGTACTTC.

The V and J genes are TRBV6-5 and TRBJ2-2, with 11 bases lining up with TRBD1. The germline gives CDR1 MNHEY, CDR2 SVGAGI. Unmatched junction bases numbered 4, after V lost 6 bases and J lost 4 bases. The CDR3 spans 15 residues. CDR3 sequence reads: CASSRDRGATGELFF. In DNA form, the CDR3 reads TGTGCCAGCAGCCGGGACAGGGGGGCCACCGGGGAGCTGTTTTTT.

The chain joins TRBV10-3 to TRBJ1-2; no reliable D call. Trimming stripped 3 bases from V and 8 bases from J, with 25 bases between. CDR3 size: 17 residues. Germline V CDR1 and CDR2: ENHRY, SYGVKD. The DNA of the CDR3 is TGTGCCATCAGTGACCCCGTTCCCCGAGGTCGAGTCTTAGGCTACACCTTC. Translated, it gives CAISDPVPRGRVLGYTF.

The chain combines TRBV5-6 with TRBJ1-2, with unresolved D. Trimming took off 0 bases at V and 7 bases at J, with 10 bases between the two ends. The CDR3 has 13 amino acids. Germline V gives CDR1 SGHDT, CDR2 YYEEEE. The CDR3 region is CASSLGEHPGYTF. DNA for the CDR3: TGTGCCAGCAGCTTGGGGGAGCATCCTGGCTACACCTTC.

The V call is TRBV5-1, the J call TRBJ1-6; 8 bases are shared with TRBD1. The CDR3 is 15 amino acids. J gave up 3 bases and V 4 bases, and 3 bases lay outside the gene matches. Germline CDR1 is SGHRS and CDR2 is YFSETQ. The CDR3 bases are TGCGCCAGCAGCGTGGGACAGGTCTATAATTCACCCCTCCACTTT. It is translated as CASSVGQVYNSPLHF.

The chain recombines TRBV19 with TRBJ1-2; 9 nucleotides line up with TRBD1. The CDR3 sequence is 15 residues long. The germline CDR1 and CDR2 sequences are LNHDA and SQIVND (reference sequence). V trimming: 7 bases; J trimming: 4 bases; junction bases outside the gene matches: 10. CDR3 amino acids: CASTHRDRVLYGYTF. CDR3 DNA: TGTGCCAGTACCCACAGGGACAGGGTCCTCTATGGCTACACCTTC. The full variable domain, its missing parts supplied by reference TRBV19 and TRBJ1-2, is DGGITQSPKYLFRKEGQNVTLSCEQNLNHDAMYWYRQDPGQGLRLIYYSQIVNDFQKGDIAEGYSVSREKKESFPLTVTSAQKNPTAFYLCASTHRDRVLYGYTFGSGTRLTVV.

This chain connects TRBV7-9 to TRBJ2-2, with D perhaps TRBD2 (6 bases). The length of the CDR3 is 16 residues. Trimming pared 5 bases from V and 1 base from J, leaving 14 bases between. Germline V lookup: CDR1 SEHNR, CDR2 FQNEAQ (reference sequence). DNA of the CDR3: TGTGCCAGCAGCCCACGCGGGGCAAGGAACACCGGGGAGCTGTTTTTT. Translating gives CASSPRGARNTGELFF.

The J gene is TRBJ1-2, the V gene TRBV29-1; 7 bases line up with TRBD1. The junction had 8 bases not matched to a gene; V was cut back by 7 bases and J by 3 bases. The germline V gene encodes CDR1 SQVTM and CDR2 ANQGSEA. CDR3 length: 13 amino acids. CDR3 in DNA: TGCAGCGCCACGGAAGGGACAGACTATGGCTACACCTTC. This encodes CSATEGTDYGYTF.

As DNA, the CDR3 is TGCGCCAGCAGGGTCGCCCTACAGAATGAAAAACTGTTTTTT. Residues: CASRVALQNEKLFF. The rearrangement links TRBV5-1 to TRBJ1-4; D is undetermined. CDR1 and CDR2 from the germline V gene are SGHRS and YFSETQ. V was shortened by 5 bases and J by 5 bases, with 13 bases between the two germline ends. CDR3 length equals 14 residues.

This clone was picked up many times. This chain uses TRBV11-2 with TRBJ2-5; D is possibly TRBD2 (5 bases). The CDR3 runs 15 residues. The germline V gene encodes CDR1 SGHAT and CDR2 FQNNGV. The V and J ends lost 5 bases and 2 bases respectively, with 15 bases between them. CDR3 DNA: TGTGCCAGCAGCCCCCTCGGACTTACTCAAGAGACCCAGTACTTC. Translating it yields CASSPLGLTQETQYF.